This T cell receptor (beta chain) was sequenced during a study of blood T cell repertoires in COVID-19. About the research overall: Specimens from acute and convalescent COVID-19 originated in the United States, Italy and Spain. T cells, B-cell-depleted T cells, or PBMCs provided the cDNA or gDNA that served as material.

This CDR3 comprises 14 residues. V lost 6 bases and J 0 bases, leaving 11 bases between the germline ends. The germline V gene encodes CDR1 MNHNY and CDR2 SVGAGI (reference sequence). The table came from immunoSEQ multiplex PCR; TCRdb's copy has only in-frame clones and leaves some out. The sample includes around 400,000 clones, 70% to 90% of them seen just once. Specimen: peripheral blood. The V and J genes are TRBV6-6 and TRBJ1-2; D is undetermined. The source is a woman aged 55-70 years with COVID-19, enrolled during active disease. The CDR3 DNA sequence: TGTGCCAGCAGCGAGCCTTTCCCTAACTATGGCTACACCTTC. This gives the protein CASSEPFPNYGYTF.